The 9 T cell receptor beta chains reported below all come from one sample, sequenced in a study of identifying expanded T cells in peripheral blood. Method: immunoSEQ multiplex PCR; TCRdb's copy keeps in-frame clones and lacks some. The top ten clones hold roughly 3.9% of a sample with more than 75,000 clones, almost 90% of them seen once. The material sequenced was blood. Receptor source: a person between 18 and 75 years old in good health.

This chain uses TRBV7-2 with TRBJ2-2; D gene unclear. The ends were cut back, 4 bases at V and 7 bases at J, with 4 bases in the middle. The CDR3 loop spans 11 amino acids. Germline lookup yields CDR1 SGHTA and CDR2 FQGNSA. CDR3 protein: CASSSYGELFF. DNA of the CDR3: TGTGCCAGCAGCTCTTACGGGGAGCTGTTTTTT.

This clone has just one count. The chain has TRBV19 and TRBJ1-3; D gene unclear. Germline CDR1 LNHDA, CDR2 SQIVND (reference sequence). CDR3 length: 16 residues. The V end was cut by 3 bases, the J end by 0 bases, with 12 bases between. As DNA, the CDR3 is TGTGCCAGTAGTATTGGCAGGATCTCCTCTGGAAACACCATATATTTT. Protein product: CASSIGRISSGNTIYF.

The rearrangement joins TRBV11-2 to TRBJ1-1; 7 bases line up with TRBD1. The J segment lost 1 base and the V segment lost 3 bases, leaving 2 bases of the junction unmatched. The germline gives CDR1 SGHAT, CDR2 FQNNGV. This CDR3 has 14 amino acids. In nucleotides, the CDR3 is TGTGCCAGCAGCTTGGGACAGACGAACACTGAAGCTTTCTTT. This codes for CASSLGQTNTEAFF. Full variable domain (rest looked up from reference TRBV11-2 and TRBJ1-1): EAGVAQSPRYKIIEKRQSVAFWCNPISGHATLYWYQQILGQGPKLLIQFQNNGVVDDSQLPKDRFSAERLKGVDSTLKIQPAKLEDSAVYLCASSLGQTNTEAFFGQGTRLTVV.

The V call is TRBV10-3, the J call TRBJ2-7, with a possible D match to TRBD2 (5 bases). V lost 3 bases and J lost 6, with 21 bases in between. Germline V CDR1 and CDR2: ENHRY, SYGVKD. The CDR3 sequence is 16 residues long. DNA for the CDR3: TGTGCCATCAGTGATACCGTAAGCGGTGTCGCCCGCGAGCAGTACTTC. It encodes CAISDTVSGVAREQYF.

The chain employs TRBV6-6 and TRBJ2-5; D may be TRBD1 (5 bases). Germline CDR1 is MNHNY and CDR2 is SVGAGI (reference sequence). This CDR3 comprises 16 residues. Trimming left V 5 bases short and J 2 bases short, with 18 bases between. Here the CDR3 reads CASSRGWQGIQETQYF. The CDR3, as DNA: TGTGCCAGCAGTCGAGGATGGCAGGGTATTCAAGAGACCCAGTACTTC.

This clone was seen a single time. The genes are TRBV9 and TRBJ1-1, with a possible D match to TRBD1 (5 bases). V lost 0 bases and J lost 2, with 14 bases in between. The CDR3 extends over 16 amino acids. Germline values: CDR1 SGDLS, CDR2 YYNGEE. CDR3 sequence: CASSVVGTGSNTEAFF. The CDR3 DNA sequence: TGTGCCAGCAGCGTAGTCGGCACAGGATCTAACACTGAAGCTTTCTTT.

The chain combines TRBV13 with TRBJ2-3, with TRBD2 identical over 7 bases. Germline V gene data show CDR1 as PRHDT and CDR2 as FYEKMQ (reference sequence). This CDR3 has 13 residues. With 5 bases clipped from V and 6 bases from J, the junction kept 5 bases outside the gene matches. The CDR3 sequence: CASSTGDYDTQYF. CDR3 bases: TGTGCCAGCAGCACGGGGGACTACGATACGCAGTATTTT.

The gene calls are TRBV9 and TRBJ1-4; 7 bases align to TRBD1. Unmatched junction bases numbered 6, after V lost 0 bases and J lost 7 bases. Germline V gives CDR1 SGDLS, CDR2 YYNGEE. This CDR3 has 15 amino acids. The DNA of the CDR3 is TGTGCCAGCAGCGTAGACGACAGGGTTGTTGAAAAACTGTTTTTT. Amino acid sequence: CASSVDDRVVEKLFF.

The chain combines TRBV13 with TRBJ2-7; 9 nucleotides align to TRBD2. The CDR3 extends over 15 amino acids. Germline CDR1 is PRHDT and CDR2 is FYEKMQ (reference sequence). V trimming: 6 bases; J trimming: 3 bases; junction bases outside the gene matches: 9. The CDR3 nucleotides are TGTGCCAGCAGTCCGACGCCTAGCGGGAACTACGAGCAGTACTTC. The encoded protein is CASSPTPSGNYEQYF.